The clone carrying this T cell receptor beta chain was recorded at least ten times. Its antigen remains unknown. The CDR3 sequence is 13 residues long. Trimming removed 5 bases from V and 0 bases from J, with 7 bases in between. From germline, CDR1 is SGHVS and CDR2 FNYEAQ. The sample comes from a study of beta chain features in type 1 diabetes. One heparinised blood draw, averaging about 100 mL, came from each donor. Purity exceeded 95% in all sorted populations. The entirety of the isolated RNA underwent reverse transcription, so expressed TCRB transcripts were sequenced. TCRdb's copy holds only in-frame clones and misses some; the assay was immunoSEQ multiplex PCR. The profile shows some 370,000 clones, around 10% of them singletons. Findings and limits, study-wide: Shortening of TCRB CDR3s, moderate but significant, appeared in all four CD4+ subsets of Type 1 diabetes patients. In the patient group, naive, central memory and Treg TCRB repertoires seemed more alike than in the healthy donor group.

Material for sequencing was central memory CD4+ T cells from blood. The chain employs TRBV7-6 and TRBJ1-1; D is undetermined. This sequence originates from a man aged 25-45 years with type 1 diabetes. CDR3 DNA sequence: TGTGCCAGCAGCCCCTCAATGAACACTGAAGCTTTCTTT. As protein: CASSPSMNTEAFF.